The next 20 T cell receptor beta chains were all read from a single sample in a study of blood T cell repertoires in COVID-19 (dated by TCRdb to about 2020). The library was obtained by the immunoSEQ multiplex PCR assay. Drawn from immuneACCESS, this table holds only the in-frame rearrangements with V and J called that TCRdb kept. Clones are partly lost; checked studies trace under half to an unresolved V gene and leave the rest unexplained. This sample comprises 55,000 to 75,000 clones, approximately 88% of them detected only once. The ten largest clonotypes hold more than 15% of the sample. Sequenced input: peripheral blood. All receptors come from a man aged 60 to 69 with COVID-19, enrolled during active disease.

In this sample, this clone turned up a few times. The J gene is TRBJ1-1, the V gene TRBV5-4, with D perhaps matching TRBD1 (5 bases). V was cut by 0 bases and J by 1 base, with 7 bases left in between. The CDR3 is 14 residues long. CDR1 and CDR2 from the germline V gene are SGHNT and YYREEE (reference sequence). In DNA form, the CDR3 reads TGTGCCAGCAGCTTGGACAGGAGGAACACTGAAGCTTTCTTT. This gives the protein CASSLDRRNTEAFF. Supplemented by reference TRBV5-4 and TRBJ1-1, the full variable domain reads ETGVTQSPTHLIKTRGQQVTLRCSSQSGHNTVSWYQQALGQGPQFIFQYYREEENGRGNFPPRFSGLQFPNYSSELNVNALELDDSALYLCASSLDRRNTEAFFGQGTRLTVV.

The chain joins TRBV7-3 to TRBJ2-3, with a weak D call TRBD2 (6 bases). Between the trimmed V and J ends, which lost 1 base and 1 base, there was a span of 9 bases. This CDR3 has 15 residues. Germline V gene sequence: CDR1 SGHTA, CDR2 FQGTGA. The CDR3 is CASSLMSSGTDTQYF. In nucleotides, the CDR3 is TGTGCCAGCAGCTTAATGTCTAGCGGCACAGATACGCAGTATTTT. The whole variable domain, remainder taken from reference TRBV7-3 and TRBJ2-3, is GAGVSQTPSNKVTEKGKYVELRCDPISGHTALYWYRQSLGQGPEFLIYFQGTGAADDSGLPNDRFFAVRPEGSVSTLKIQRTERGDSAVYLCASSLMSSGTDTQYFGPGTRLTVL.

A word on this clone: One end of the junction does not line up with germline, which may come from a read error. The CDR3: CAWSVGDQKTQYF. The CDR3 DNA follows: TGTGCCTGGAGTGTAGGAGACCAAAAGACCCAGTACTTC. The chain employs TRBV30 and TRBJ2-5, with D uncertain. Per the germline V gene, CDR1 is GTSNPN and CDR2 is SVGIG (reference sequence). The CDR3 is 13 amino acids. The whole variable domain, filled in from reference TRBV30 and TRBJ2-5, reads SQTIHQWPATLVQPVGSPLSLECTVEGTSNPNLYWYRQAAGRGLQLLFYSVGIGQISSEVPQNLSASRPQDRQFILSSKKLLLSDSGFYLCAWSVGDQKTQYFGPGTRLLVL.

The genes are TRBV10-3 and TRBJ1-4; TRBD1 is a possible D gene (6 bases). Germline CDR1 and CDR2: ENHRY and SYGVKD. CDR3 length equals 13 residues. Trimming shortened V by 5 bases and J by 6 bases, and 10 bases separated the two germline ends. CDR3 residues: CAISTGYDEKLFF. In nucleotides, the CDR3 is TGTGCCATCAGTACAGGGTACGATGAAAAACTGTTTTTT.

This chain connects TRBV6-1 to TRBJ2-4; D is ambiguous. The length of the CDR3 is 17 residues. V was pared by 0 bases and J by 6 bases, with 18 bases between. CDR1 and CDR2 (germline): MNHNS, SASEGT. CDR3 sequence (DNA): TGTGCCAGCAGTGAAGCCGTAACAGTGTATTCCTCAAACATTCAGTACTTC. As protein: CASSEAVTVYSSNIQYF.

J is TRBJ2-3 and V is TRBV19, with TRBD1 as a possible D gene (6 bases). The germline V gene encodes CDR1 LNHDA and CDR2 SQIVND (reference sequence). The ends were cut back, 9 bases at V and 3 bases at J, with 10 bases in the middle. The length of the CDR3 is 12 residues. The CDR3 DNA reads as TGTGCCAGCGGGACAAGGACAGATACGCAGTATTTT. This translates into CASGTRTDTQYF.

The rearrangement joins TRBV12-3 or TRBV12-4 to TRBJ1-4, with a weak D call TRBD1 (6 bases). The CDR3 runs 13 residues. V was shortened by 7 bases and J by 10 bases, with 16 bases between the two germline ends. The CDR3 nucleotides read TGTGCCAGCACAGGACAGTTATTAGGAAAACTGTTTTTT. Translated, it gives CASTGQLLGKLFF.

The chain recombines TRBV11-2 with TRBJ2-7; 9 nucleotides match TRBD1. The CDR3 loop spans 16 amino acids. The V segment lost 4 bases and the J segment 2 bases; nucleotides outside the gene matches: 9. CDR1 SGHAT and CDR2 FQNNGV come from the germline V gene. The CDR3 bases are TGTGCCAGCAGCTCACACGCTAGGGACAGGGCCTACGAGCAGTACTTC. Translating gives CASSSHARDRAYEQYF.

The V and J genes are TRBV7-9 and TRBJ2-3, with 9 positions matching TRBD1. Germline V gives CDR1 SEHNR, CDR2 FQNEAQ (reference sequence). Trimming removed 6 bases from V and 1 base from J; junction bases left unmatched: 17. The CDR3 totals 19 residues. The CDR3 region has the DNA TGTGCCAGCAGGGCCCGGGACAGGGTATATCGGGTCGGCACAGATACGCAGTATTTT. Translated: CASRARDRVYRVGTDTQYF.

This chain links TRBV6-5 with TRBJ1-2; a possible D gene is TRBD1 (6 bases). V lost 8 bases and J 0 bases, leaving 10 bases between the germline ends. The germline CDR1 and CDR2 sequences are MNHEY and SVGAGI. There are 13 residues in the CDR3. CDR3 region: CASHRDTNYGYTF. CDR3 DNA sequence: TGTGCCAGCCACCGGGACACTAACTATGGCTACACCTTC.

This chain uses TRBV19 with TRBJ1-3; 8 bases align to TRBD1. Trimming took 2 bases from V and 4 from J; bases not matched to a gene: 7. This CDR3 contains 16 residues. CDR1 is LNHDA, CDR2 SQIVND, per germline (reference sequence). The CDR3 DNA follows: TGTGCCAGTAGTATACCGGGACAGGCGATCGGAAACACCATATATTTT. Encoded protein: CASSIPGQAIGNTIYF.

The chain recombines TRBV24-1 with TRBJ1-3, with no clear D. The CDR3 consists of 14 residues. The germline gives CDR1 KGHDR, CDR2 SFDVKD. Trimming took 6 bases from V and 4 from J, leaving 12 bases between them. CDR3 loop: CATSSAAGGNTIYF. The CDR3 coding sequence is TGTGCCACCAGTTCGGCCGCAGGCGGAAACACCATATATTTT.

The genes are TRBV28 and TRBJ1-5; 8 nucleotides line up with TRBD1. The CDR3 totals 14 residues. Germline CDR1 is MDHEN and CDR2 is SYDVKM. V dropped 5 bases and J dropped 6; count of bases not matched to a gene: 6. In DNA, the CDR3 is TGTGCCAGCAGTCCCCCAGGGGGCGTTCAGCCCCAGCATTTT. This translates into CASSPPGGVQPQHF.

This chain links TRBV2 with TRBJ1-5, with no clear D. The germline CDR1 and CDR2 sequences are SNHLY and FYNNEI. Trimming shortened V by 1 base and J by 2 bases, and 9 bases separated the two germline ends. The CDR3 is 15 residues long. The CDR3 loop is CASSEDQLGNQPQHF. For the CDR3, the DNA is TGTGCCAGCAGTGAAGACCAGTTGGGCAATCAGCCCCAGCATTTT.

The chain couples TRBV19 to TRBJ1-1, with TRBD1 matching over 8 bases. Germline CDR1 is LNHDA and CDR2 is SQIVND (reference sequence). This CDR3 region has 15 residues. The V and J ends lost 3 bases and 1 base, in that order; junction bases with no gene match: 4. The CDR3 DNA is TGTGCCAGTAGTATGACAGGGGATGGGAACACTGAAGCTTTCTTT. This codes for CASSMTGDGNTEAFF.

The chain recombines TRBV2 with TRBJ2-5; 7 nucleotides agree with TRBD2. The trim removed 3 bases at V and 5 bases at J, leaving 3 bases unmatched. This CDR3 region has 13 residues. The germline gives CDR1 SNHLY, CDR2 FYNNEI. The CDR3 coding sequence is TGTGCCAGCAGTGACCTGGGGGGGGAGACCCAGTACTTC. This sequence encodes CASSDLGGETQYF.

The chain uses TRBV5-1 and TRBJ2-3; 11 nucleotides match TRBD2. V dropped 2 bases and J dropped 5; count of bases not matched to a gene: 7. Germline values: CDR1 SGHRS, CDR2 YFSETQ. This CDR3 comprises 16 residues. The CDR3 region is CASSLGTSGNQDTQYF. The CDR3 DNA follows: TGCGCCAGCAGCTTAGGGACTAGCGGAAACCAAGATACGCAGTATTTT.

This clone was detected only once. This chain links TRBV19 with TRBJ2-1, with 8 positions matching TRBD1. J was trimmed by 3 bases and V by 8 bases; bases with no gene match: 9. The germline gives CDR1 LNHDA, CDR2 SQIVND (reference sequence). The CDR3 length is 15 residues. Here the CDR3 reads CASRRGQANYNEQFF. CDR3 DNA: TGTGCCAGTCGTAGGGGACAGGCCAACTACAATGAGCAGTTCTTC.

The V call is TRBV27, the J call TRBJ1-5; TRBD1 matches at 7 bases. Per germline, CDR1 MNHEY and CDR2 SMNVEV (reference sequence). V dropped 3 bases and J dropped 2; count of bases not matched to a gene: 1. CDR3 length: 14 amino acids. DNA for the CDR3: TGTGCCAGCAGTTTTACAGGGGGCAATCAGCCCCAGCATTTT. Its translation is CASSFTGGNQPQHF.

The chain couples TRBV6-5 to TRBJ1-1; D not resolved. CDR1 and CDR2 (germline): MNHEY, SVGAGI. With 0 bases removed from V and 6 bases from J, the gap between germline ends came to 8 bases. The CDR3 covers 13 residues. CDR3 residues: CASSYSRRAEAFF. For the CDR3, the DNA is TGTGCCAGCAGTTACTCCAGACGGGCTGAAGCTTTCTTT.